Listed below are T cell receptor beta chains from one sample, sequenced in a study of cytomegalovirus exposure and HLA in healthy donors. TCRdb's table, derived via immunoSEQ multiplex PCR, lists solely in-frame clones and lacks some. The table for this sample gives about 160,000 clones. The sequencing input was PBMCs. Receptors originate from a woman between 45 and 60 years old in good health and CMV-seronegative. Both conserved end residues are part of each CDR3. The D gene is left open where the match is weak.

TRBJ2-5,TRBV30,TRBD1,TGTGCCTGGAGTCTTGGGACAGTTCAAGAGACCCAGTACTTC,CAWSLGTVQETQYF
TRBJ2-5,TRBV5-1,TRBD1,TGCGCCAGCAGCGTCACCGGGACAGGGGGAGAGCAGTACTTC,CASSVTGTGGEQYF
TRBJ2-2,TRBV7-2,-,TGTGCCAGCAGCCTCCGACAGGCTTCCACCGGGGAGCTGTTTTTT,CASSLRQASTGELFF
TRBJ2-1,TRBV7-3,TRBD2,TGTGCCAGCAGTATATCCGGGACTAGCTCCAATGAGCAGTTCTTC,CASSISGTSSNEQFF
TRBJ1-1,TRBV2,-,TGTGCCAGCAGTCGGACAGTGGTCGGGACTGAAGCTTTCTTT,CASSRTVVGTEAFF
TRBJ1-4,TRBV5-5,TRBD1,TGTGCCAGCAGCTTGGGGCCGACAGGGAGTGAAAAACTGTTTTTT,CASSLGPTGSEKLFF
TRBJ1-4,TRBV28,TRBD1,TGTGCCAGCAGTGCTCACAGGGGGCTCGGTGAAAAACTGTTTTTT,CASSAHRGLGEKLFF
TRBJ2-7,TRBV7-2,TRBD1,TGTGCCAGCAGTTTTGACAGGGGAACCTACGAGCAGTACTTC,CASSFDRGTYEQYF
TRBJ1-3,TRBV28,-,TGTGCCAGCAGTTCCTGGGGGACTGGGATACAGAACTCTGGAAACACCATATATTTT,CASSSWGTGIQNSGNTIYF
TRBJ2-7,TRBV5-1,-,TGCGCCAGCAGCTTGATTTCGGGATACGAGCAGTACTTC,CASSLISGYEQYF
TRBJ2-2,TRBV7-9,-,TGTGCCAGCAGCTTGACACTCACCGGGGAGCTGTTTTTT,CASSLTLTGELFF
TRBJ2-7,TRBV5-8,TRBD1,TGTGCCAGCAGTCGACAGGGCCTCGCCTACGAGCAGTACTTC,CASSRQGLAYEQYF
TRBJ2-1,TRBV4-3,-,TGCGCCAGCAGCAAGGGGGGAGGGCCTTACAATGAGCAGTTCTTC,CASSKGGGPYNEQFF
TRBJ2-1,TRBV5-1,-,TGCGCCAGCAGCCCTCAGTGGAATGAGCAGTTCTTC,CASSPQWNEQFF
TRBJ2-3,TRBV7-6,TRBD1,TGTGCCAGCAGCTGGACGGGACAGGGTATATCAGATACGCAGTATTTT,CASSWTGQGISDTQYF